Each of the 25 T cell receptor beta chains below was sequenced from the same sample in a study of regulatory T cells in long-lasting Graves disease. Time point reported: newly diagnosed GD, antithyroid drugs for less than 3 months. RNA extracted from PBMCs served as the sequencing template. Building the TCR beta libraries relied on iRepertoire HTBI primers, and CDR3 regions underwent Arm-PCR. TCRdb fed the multiplex PCR reads into MiXCR, producing one record per CDR3 protein. Among roughly 610,000 distinct CDR3 sequences, about 15% were seen once, and the ten largest hold about 12%. These records were also assigned to another study, of T cells in Graves' hyperthyroidism and ophthalmopathy.

Sequenced here: peripheral blood mononuclear cells (PBMCs), sampled at new diagnosis, from a patient treated with antithyroid drugs. Source of these receptors: a man aged 18 to 30 with Graves disease.

This clonotype appeared many times. The genes are TRBV5-1 and TRBJ1-2; 9 positions match TRBD1. The germline V gene has CDR1 SGHRS and CDR2 YFSETQ. The CDR3 spans 14 residues. The V and J ends lost 3 bases and 6 bases, in that order; junction bases with no gene match: 6. CDR3 loop: CASSWNRQGDGYTF. The CDR3 DNA follows: TGCGCCAGCAGCTGGAACCGACAGGGGGATGGCTACACCTTC.

The chain links TRBV19 to TRBJ2-7; 14 nucleotides align to TRBD2. This CDR3 is 13 amino acids long. The V segment lost 10 bases and the J segment 6 bases; nucleotides outside the gene matches: 5. Per germline, CDR1 LNHDA and CDR2 SQIVND (reference sequence). The CDR3 protein is CATAGTSGSEQYF. The DNA of the CDR3 is TGTGCCACCGCCGGGACTAGCGGGAGCGAGCAGTACTTC.

With regard to this clonotype: This could be a read error, since a much larger clone is one nucleotide away. V usage is TRBV11-1 and J usage is TRBJ1-1, with D possibly being TRBD1 (6 bases). The CDR3 consists of 14 residues. Between the trimmed V and J ends, which lost 4 bases and 1 base, there was a span of 10 bases. The germline CDR1 and CDR2 sequences are SGHAT and FQDESV (reference sequence). The CDR3 loop reads CASSWGHQNTEAFF. In nucleotides, the CDR3 is TGTGCCAGCAGCTGGGGACACCAGAACACTGAAGCTTTCTTT.

This clonotype was picked up a small number of times. The chain joins TRBV19 to TRBJ1-5; weak D call: TRBD1 (5 bases). Germline V gene data show CDR1 as LNHDA and CDR2 as SQIVND (reference sequence). The CDR3 contains 15 residues. V shed 7 bases and J shed 3 bases, with 16 bases lying between them. The CDR3: CASTEGVLYNQPQHF. The CDR3 nucleotides are TGTGCCAGTACTGAAGGGGTATTGTACAATCAGCCCCAGCATTTT.

V and J are TRBV11-2 and TRBJ1-5; D remains unclear. CDR3 length: 14 residues. V was pared by 6 bases and J by 1 base, with 10 bases between. Germline CDR1 and CDR2: SGHAT and FQNNGV. The CDR3 region is CASSPAKSNQPQHF. CDR3 coding DNA: TGTGCCAGCAGTCCTGCAAAGAGCAATCAGCCCCAGCATTTT.

The chain recombines TRBV20-1 with TRBJ1-4, with unresolved D. Germline assignment: CDR1 DFQATT and CDR2 SNEGSKA (reference sequence). The CDR3 covers 13 residues. V was clipped by 2 bases and J by 5 bases, with 9 bases between them. Here the CDR3 reads CSARRMPNEKLFF. CDR3 in DNA: TGCAGTGCTAGACGCATGCCGAATGAAAAACTGTTTTTT.

This clonotype showed up just a few times. The CDR3 bases are TGTGCCAGCAGCGTAGGTGACTCTCGGGGTACGCAGTATTTT. This encodes CASSVGDSRGTQYF. The chain has TRBV9 and TRBJ2-3, with a tentative D call TRBD2 (5 bases). Germline assignment: CDR1 SGDLS and CDR2 YYNGEE. This CDR3 contains 14 residues. Trimming stripped 0 bases from V and 8 bases from J, with 13 bases between.

This clonotype was recorded many times. This chain links TRBV28 with TRBJ1-1, with TRBD1 matching over 7 bases. Germline CDR1 is MDHEN and CDR2 is SYDVKM. V lost 3 bases to trimming and J lost 8 bases; unmatched junction nucleotides: 6. The CDR3 covers 13 residues. The CDR3 protein is CASSFRGPREAFF. The CDR3 nucleotides are TGTGCCAGCAGTTTTAGGGGGCCCCGGGAAGCTTTCTTT.

The sample holds a few counts of this clonotype. The CDR3 nucleotides read TGTGCCAGCAGCTTAGCCCCGGGGCCCGGGGGCTCTAATTCACCCCTCCACTTT. Translated: CASSLAPGPGGSNSPLHF. V and J are TRBV7-9 and TRBJ1-6; the D gene is possibly TRBD1 (6 bases). Trimming took 0 bases from V and 6 from J, leaving 18 bases between them. Germline V gene data show CDR1 as SEHNR and CDR2 as FQNEAQ (reference sequence). The length of the CDR3 is 18 residues.

This sequence joins TRBV11-3 and TRBJ2-3; 8 positions agree with TRBD2. The length of the CDR3 is 15 residues. J lost 1 base, V lost 5 bases, and 5 bases had no gene match. Germline assignment: CDR1 SGHNT and CDR2 YENEEA. The DNA for the CDR3 is TGTGCCAGCAGCCGCGTACTAGCGGGCACAGATACGCAGTATTTT. Its protein product is CASSRVLAGTDTQYF.

In this sample, this clonotype turned up many times. V and J are TRBV28 and TRBJ1-2, with D possibly matching TRBD1 (5 bases). The germline V gene has CDR1 MDHEN and CDR2 SYDVKM. V gave up 4 bases and J gave up 4 bases, with 7 bases separating them. The CDR3 totals 12 residues. As DNA, the CDR3 is TGTGCCAGCAGTTCCCAGGGCTATGGCTACACCTTC. Translated, it gives CASSSQGYGYTF.

CDR3 DNA: TGCAGTGCTAGATCCCCCGATGCGGGAGGCCGCCACACCGGGGAGCTGTTTTTT. Its translation is CSARSPDAGGRHTGELFF. The chain joins TRBV20-1 to TRBJ2-2; 8 nucleotides match TRBD2. Germline V gene sequence: CDR1 DFQATT, CDR2 SNEGSKA (reference sequence). This CDR3 contains 18 residues. V shed 2 bases and J 3 bases; nucleotides not matched to a gene: 14.

The chain has TRBV20-1 and TRBJ1-1; D is uncertain. CDR1 is DFQATT and CDR2 is SNEGSKA in the germline V gene (reference sequence). There are 13 residues in the CDR3. The CDR3 loop reads CSVQVALNTEAFF. The CDR3 DNA reads as TGCAGCGTTCAAGTAGCACTGAACACTGAAGCTTTCTTT.

The V gene is TRBV6-1, the J gene TRBJ2-7; 11 nucleotides agree with TRBD2. V lost 5 bases to trimming and J lost 5 bases; unmatched junction nucleotides: 14. CDR1 is MNHNS and CDR2 is SASEGT in the germline V gene. The CDR3 length is 17 residues. CDR3 protein: CASSRGETSGTDHEQYF. DNA of the CDR3: TGTGCCAGCAGTAGGGGGGAGACTAGCGGGACAGACCACGAGCAGTACTTC.

Many counts were recorded for this clonotype. The chain couples TRBV12-3 or TRBV12-4 to TRBJ2-3, with D possibly being TRBD1 (5 bases). This CDR3 region has 14 residues. Trimming removed 7 bases from V and 3 bases from J, with 14 bases in between. CDR3: CASTPGQGTDTQYF. In DNA form, the CDR3 reads TGTGCCAGCACCCCTGGGCAGGGTACAGATACGCAGTATTTT.

The gene calls are TRBV4-2 and TRBJ2-7; no definite D call. The V end lost 1 base, the J end lost 2 bases, and 12 bases lay between the germline ends. The CDR3 runs 15 residues. The germline V gene encodes CDR1 LGHNA and CDR2 YNFKEQ. The CDR3 sequence is CASSQGLGSTYEQYF. CDR3 coding DNA: TGTGCCAGCAGCCAAGGGCTGGGGTCTACCTACGAGCAGTACTTC.

This clonotype was detected many times. The V gene is TRBV2, the J gene TRBJ1-3, with D possibly being TRBD1 (5 bases). This CDR3 is 19 amino acids long. In germline, CDR1 is SNHLY, CDR2 FYNNEI. Deletions cut 3 bases from V and 4 bases from J, with 25 bases between. The DNA for the CDR3 is TGTGCCAGCAGTGATATGGCTTTCGGGGGAGTAAAGGGCGGAAACACCATATATTTT. Translation gives CASSDMAFGGVKGGNTIYF.

The sample holds many counts of this clonotype. This chain links TRBV6-2 or TRBV6-3 with TRBJ2-3; D is unclear. Germline V gives CDR1 MNHEY, CDR2 SVGEGT. The CDR3 spans 11 residues. The germline V and J ends were trimmed by 6 bases and 6 bases, with 7 bases remaining between them. Here the CDR3 reads CASSARDTQYF. The CDR3 coding sequence is TGTGCCAGCAGCGCCAGGGATACGCAGTATTTT.

This clonotype was recorded a few times. A much larger clonotype is one base distant, so this may be a read error. This chain's CDR3 is CASSLPPREQLF. CDR3 coding DNA: TGTGCCAGCAGTTTACCCCCCCGTGAGCAGCTCTTC. The rearrangement joins TRBV12-3 or TRBV12-4 to TRBJ2-1; D unclear. CDR3 length: 12 residues.

This clonotype was picked up a small number of times. The chain has TRBV27 and TRBJ2-5; 7 bases fit TRBD2. The germline V gene encodes CDR1 MNHEY and CDR2 SMNVEV (reference sequence). Trimming removed 3 bases from V and 5 bases from J; junction bases left unmatched: 3. This CDR3 region has 13 residues. Here the CDR3 reads CASSFWGGETQYF. The CDR3 bases are TGTGCCAGCAGTTTTTGGGGGGGGGAGACCCAGTACTTC.

Ten or more counts support this clonotype. CDR3 nucleotides: TGTGCCAGCAGTCCCCCAGGCCCCTCGCCAGGTGCTTTCTTT. The encoded protein is CASSPPGPSPGAFF. The genes are TRBV28 and TRBJ1-1, with D unresolved. V was pared by 5 bases and J by 11 bases, with 21 bases between. The V gene's germline CDR1 is MDHEN and CDR2 SYDVKM. This CDR3 contains 14 residues.

The sample holds many counts of this clonotype. CDR3 in amino acids: CASSLRFPNEQFF. The CDR3 DNA reads TGTGCCAGCAGCCTTAGGTTCCCCAATGAGCAGTTCTTC. The V call is TRBV28, the J call TRBJ2-1; no firm D call. Germline V gene data show CDR1 as MDHEN and CDR2 as SYDVKM. V was pared by 6 bases and J by 6 bases, with 12 bases between. The CDR3 sequence is 13 residues long.

This clonotype was seen repeatedly, ten times or more. The chain is built from TRBV12-3 or TRBV12-4 and TRBJ2-5; TRBD2 matches 11 bases. Unmatched junction bases numbered 6, after V lost 1 base and J lost 2 bases. CDR3 length: 17 amino acids. For the CDR3, the DNA is TGTGCCAGCAGTTTAGGGTCTAGCGGGAGGCCACAAGAGACCCAGTACTTC. It is translated as CASSLGSSGRPQETQYF.

This clonotype showed up just a few times. For the CDR3, the DNA is TGTGCCAGCATCCTGGGGAACACTGAAGCTTTCTTT. Its protein product is CASILGNTEAFF. The V call is TRBV5-6, the J call TRBJ1-1; D uncertain. From germline, CDR1 is SGHDT and CDR2 YYEEEE. The CDR3 contains 12 residues. V lost 6 bases and J 1 base, leaving 7 bases between the germline ends.

This clonotype was picked up a small number of times. This chain uses TRBV5-1 with TRBJ2-5; 10 bases map to TRBD1. Germline CDR1 is SGHRS and CDR2 is YFSETQ. V shed 6 bases and J 5 bases; nucleotides not matched to a gene: 7. This CDR3 comprises 14 residues. The CDR3 coding sequence is TGCGCCAGCAACCCGGGACAGGGGAGGGAGACCCAGTACTTC. It is translated as CASNPGQGRETQYF.